This is a list of T cell receptor beta chains from one sample in a study of cytomegalovirus exposure and HLA in healthy donors. Here immunoSEQ multiplex PCR was the method, and the copy in TCRdb shows in-frame clones only, minus some. Of over 95,000 clones listed, about 80% were seen once; the top ten hold 9.5% to 15%. Material for sequencing was PBMCs. Receptors were obtained from a woman aged 40 to 50 in good health and CMV-seropositive. CDR3s include the opening cysteine and the closing phenylalanine or tryptophan. A D gene is named only where the DNA matches it firmly. Rows give clone size only sometimes, using once, few, many, or a class for an expanded clone.

TRBJ2-3 TRBD2 . TRBV11-1 14 TGTGCCAGCAGCCTGCGGGGGGGCGAAGATACGCAGTATTTT CASSLRGGEDTQYF
TRBJ2-2 TRBD1 . TRBV5-4 15 TGTGCCAGCAGATCCGGGACAGAGAACACCGGGGAGCTGTTTTTT CASRSGTENTGELFF
TRBJ1-2 TRBD1 . TRBV29-1 13 TGCAGCGTTGTGGGCCAGGGGGACAATGGCTACACCTTC CSVVGQGDNGYTF
TRBJ2-5 TRBD1 . TRBV5-4 15 TGTGCCAGCAGCCTAGGGACAGACCATCCGGAGACCCAGTACTTC CASSLGTDHPETQYF
TRBJ2-1 TRBD1 many TRBV7-7 14 TGTGCTAGCAGCCAGGACAGGGGCAACAATGAGCAGTTCTTC CASSQDRGNNEQFF
TRBJ2-1 TRBD2 . TRBV11-2 14 TGTGCCAGCAGCTTTAGCGGGTCCTACAATGAGCAGTTCTTC CASSFSGSYNEQFF
TRBJ2-5 TRBD2 . TRBV4-1 14 TGCGCCAGCTCCCCTGCGGGGGGAGCTAAGACCCAGTACTTC CASSPAGGAKTQYF
TRBJ1-2 TRBD1 . TRBV9 19 TGTGCCAGCAGCGATCATACAGGGGCAGAATTCAAGGCACTCTATGGCTACACCTTC CASSDHTGAEFKALYGYTF
TRBJ2-7 . . TRBV5-6 16 TGTGCCAGCCACCGAAGGAGGGGCAGCTATTCCTACGAGCAGTACTTC CASHRRRGSYSYEQYF
TRBJ1-3 . . TRBV4-2 17 TGTGCCAGCAGCGAGAGGGAACAGCCTCACTCTGGAAACACCATATATTTT CASSEREQPHSGNTIYF
TRBJ1-1 . . TRBV30 13 TGTGCCTGGAAGTTTCGGGGGAACACTGAAGCTTTCTTT CAWKFRGNTEAFF
TRBJ2-7 TRBD1 . TRBV18 12 TGTGCCAGCTCACAAGGGACAGACGAGCAGTACTTC CASSQGTDEQYF
TRBJ2-3 . . TRBV11-1 14 TGTGCCAGCAGCAGGGGGGGGCGACCAGATACGCAGTATTTT CASSRGGRPDTQYF
TRBJ2-5 . . TRBV15 14 TGTGCCACCAGCCGAGACCAGGGGCAAGAGACCCAGTACTTC CATSRDQGQETQYF